This T cell receptor (beta chain) was recorded in a study of blood T cell repertoires in COVID-19. In the study overall: Acute and convalescent COVID-19 samples came from the United States, Italy and Spain.

This CDR3 is built from 11 residues. Trimming removed 5 bases from V and 1 base from J, with 2 bases in between. Germline CDR1 is ENHRY and CDR2 is SYGVKD. Sequenced by immunoSEQ multiplex PCR; TCRdb stores in-frame clones only, minus some. The repertoire holds about 74,000 clones, around 88% seen once, with 1.9% in the top ten. The V and J genes are TRBV10-3 and TRBJ1-1; D ambiguous. Sample: peripheral blood. The TCR was taken from a woman aged 80 or over with active or convalescent COVID-19. The CDR3 here is CAISQNTEAFF. Here the CDR3 DNA reads TGTGCCATCAGTCAGAACACTGAAGCTTTCTTT.